This passage covers 5 T cell receptor beta chains from one sample sequenced in a study of shared clonotypes between healthy human individuals. Assay: immunoSEQ multiplex PCR; the TCRdb copy retains only in-frame clones and omits some. The data hold about 2.4 million clones, with 80% to 95% observed a single time. Sequenced material: naive CD4+ T cells from PBMCs. Subset given: CD45RA+ positively selected. These TCRs come from a man aged 18 to 29 in good health. Some clones in this sample may be carry-over from other donors' samples.

The chain links TRBV19 to TRBJ1-1; D remains unclear. CDR3 size: 14 residues. Germline CDR1 is LNHDA and CDR2 is SQIVND (reference sequence). Trimming shortened V by 9 bases and J by 5 bases, and 19 bases separated the two germline ends. In DNA, the CDR3 is TGTGCCAGCTCACCTAATGTTCGGGGTACTGAAGCTTTCTTT. Translation gives CASSPNVRGTEAFF.

This chain links TRBV28 with TRBJ2-1; possibly TRBD2 for D (5 bases). Germline V gene sequence: CDR1 MDHEN, CDR2 SYDVKM. Trimming removed 1 base from V and 0 bases from J, with 13 bases in between. This CDR3 spans 17 amino acids. CDR3 loop: CASSLYRRASSYNEQFF. Written as DNA, the CDR3 is TGTGCCAGCAGTTTATACCGGCGGGCGAGCTCCTACAATGAGCAGTTCTTC.

This chain joins TRBV10-2 and TRBJ1-3; D unresolved. The CDR3 spans 13 residues. Germline loops: CDR1 WSHSY, CDR2 SAAADI. CDR3: CASGTVSGNTIYF. The CDR3 region has the DNA TGCGCTAGCGGCACAGTCTCTGGAAACACCATATATTTT.

With regard to this clone: The same CDR3 can be traced to other DNA sequences in this sample. The chain uses TRBV5-1 and TRBJ1-1; no clear D. The V gene's germline CDR1 is SGHRS and CDR2 YFSETQ. The CDR3 contains 13 residues. The ends were cut back, 2 bases at V and 5 bases at J, with 10 bases in the middle. For the CDR3, the DNA is TGCGCCAGCAGCTTAGTAGGGCAGACTGAAGCTTTCTTT. Its translation: CASSLVGQTEAFF. Variable domain in full (rest from reference TRBV5-1 and TRBJ1-1): KAGVTQTPRYLIKTRGQQVTLSCSPISGHRSVSWYQQTPGQGLQFLFEYFSETQRNKGNFPGRFSGRQFSNSRSEMNVSTLELGDSALYLCASSLVGQTEAFFGQGTRLTVV.

J is TRBJ2-7 and V is TRBV27; TRBD2 aligns across 7 bases. Germline V CDR1 and CDR2: MNHEY, SMNVEV (reference sequence). Losses at the gene ends were 6 bases for V and 1 base for J; bases not matched to a gene: 12. The CDR3 is made up of 16 amino acids. The CDR3 nucleotides read TGTGCCAGCAGCCCATCGGGCGGGAGCCGATCCTACGAGCAGTACTTC. It is translated as CASSPSGGSRSYEQYF.